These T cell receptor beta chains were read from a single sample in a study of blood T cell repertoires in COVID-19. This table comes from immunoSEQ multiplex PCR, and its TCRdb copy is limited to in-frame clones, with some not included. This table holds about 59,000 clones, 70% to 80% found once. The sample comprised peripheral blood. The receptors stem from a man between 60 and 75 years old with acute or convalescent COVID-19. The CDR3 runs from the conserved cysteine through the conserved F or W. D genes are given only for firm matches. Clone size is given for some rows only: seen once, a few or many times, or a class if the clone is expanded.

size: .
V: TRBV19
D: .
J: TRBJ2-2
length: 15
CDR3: CASSRTAINTGELFF
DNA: TGTGCCAGCAGTAGGACAGCTATCAACACCGGGGAGCTGTTTTTT

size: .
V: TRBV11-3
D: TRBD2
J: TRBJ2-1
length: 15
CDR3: CASSLGVSGKDEQFF
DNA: TGTGCCAGCAGCTTAGGGGTTAGCGGGAAGGATGAGCAGTTCTTC

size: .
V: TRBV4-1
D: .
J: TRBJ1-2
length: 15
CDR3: CASSQYGDINYGYTF
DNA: TGCGCCAGCAGCCAATATGGGGACATTAACTATGGCTACACCTTC

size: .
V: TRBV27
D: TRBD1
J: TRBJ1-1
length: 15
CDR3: CASSLYGTGNTEAFF
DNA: TGTGCCAGCAGTTTGTATGGGACAGGGAACACTGAAGCTTTCTTT

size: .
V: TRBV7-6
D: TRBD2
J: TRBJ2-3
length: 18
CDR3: CASSLGLTSGRAIDTQYF
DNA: TGTGCCAGCAGCTTAGGCCTGACTAGCGGGAGGGCCATTGATACGCAGTATTTT

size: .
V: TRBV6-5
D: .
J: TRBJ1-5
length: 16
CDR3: CASSYSFRAGNQPQHF
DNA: TGTGCCAGCAGTTACTCCTTCAGGGCTGGCAATCAGCCCCAGCATTTT

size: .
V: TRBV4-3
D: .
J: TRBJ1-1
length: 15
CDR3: CASSQEIRVSTEAFF
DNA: TGCGCCAGCAGCCAAGAAATTCGGGTGAGCACTGAAGCTTTCTTT

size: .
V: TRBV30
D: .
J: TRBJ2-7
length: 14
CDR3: CACQWSGVTYEQYF
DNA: TGTGCCTGTCAGTGGTCAGGGGTCACCTACGAGCAGTACTTC

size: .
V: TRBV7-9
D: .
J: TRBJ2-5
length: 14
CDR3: CASSLGLAQETQYF
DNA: TGTGCCAGCAGCTTAGGGCTAGCCCAAGAGACCCAGTACTTC

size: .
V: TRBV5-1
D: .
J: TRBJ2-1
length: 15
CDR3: CASSKSGDSYNEQFF
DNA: TGCGCCAGCAGCAAAAGCGGAGACTCCTACAATGAGCAGTTCTTC

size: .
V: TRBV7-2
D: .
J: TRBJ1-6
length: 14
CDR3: CASSLGGPASPLHF
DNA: TGTGCCAGCAGCTTAGGTGGTCCCGCGTCACCCCTCCACTTT

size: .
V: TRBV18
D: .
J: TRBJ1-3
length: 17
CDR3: CASSQRGTINSGNTIYF
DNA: TGTGCCAGCTCACAGCGGGGGACCATAAACTCTGGAAACACCATATATTTT

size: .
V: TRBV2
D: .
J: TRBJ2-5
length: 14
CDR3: CASSSQGTQETQYF
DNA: TGTGCCAGCAGTTCGCAGGGTACCCAAGAGACCCAGTACTTC

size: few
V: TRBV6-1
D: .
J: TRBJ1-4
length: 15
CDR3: CASSLRRGTNEKLFF
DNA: TGTGCCAGCAGCCTCCGGCGGGGTACTAATGAAAAACTGTTTTTT

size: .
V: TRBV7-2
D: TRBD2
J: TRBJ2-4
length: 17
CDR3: CASSSYWTSGRGVIQYF
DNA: TGTGCCAGCAGCAGTTACTGGACTAGCGGGAGGGGCGTCATTCAGTACTTC